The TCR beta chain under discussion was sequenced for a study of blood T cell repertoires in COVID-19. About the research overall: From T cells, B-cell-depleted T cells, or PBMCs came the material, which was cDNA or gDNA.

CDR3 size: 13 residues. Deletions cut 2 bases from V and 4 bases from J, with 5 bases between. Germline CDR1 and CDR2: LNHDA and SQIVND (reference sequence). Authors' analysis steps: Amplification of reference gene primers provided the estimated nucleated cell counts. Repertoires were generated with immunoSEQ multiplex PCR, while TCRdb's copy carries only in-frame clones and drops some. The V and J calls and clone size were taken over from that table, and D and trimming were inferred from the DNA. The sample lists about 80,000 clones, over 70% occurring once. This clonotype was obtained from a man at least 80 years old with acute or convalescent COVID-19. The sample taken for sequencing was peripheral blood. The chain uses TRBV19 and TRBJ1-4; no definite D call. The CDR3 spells CASSISLNEKLFF. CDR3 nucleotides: TGTGCCAGTAGTATATCCCTTAATGAAAAACTGTTTTTT.